The next 14 T cell receptor beta chains were all read from a single sample in a study of T cell repertoires in cytomegalovirus infection (dated by TCRdb to between 2018 and 2021). These TCRs are of unknown antigen specificity. The listed sequencing device is Illumina HiSeq 1500. TCRdb trimmed the raw reads at Q25, called clones with MiXCR and kept productive beta chains. Rows with a matching CDR3 protein are joined into one entry that keeps the most common DNA and genes. The sample table records some 320,000 distinct CDR3 sequences; about 27% of these occur just once. 15% to 25% of the sample is in the top ten clones. The treatment or condition label, as the study defines it: in vitro stimulation with specific CMV peptide epitopes to enrich CMV-specific T cells. The sample here was cultured PBMCs, taken from culture after CMV antigen stimulation. The source is a human donor in good health (CMV status not recorded). Some clones in this sample may be carry-over from other donors' samples.

CDR3 in amino acids: CASSSYPGLAGRQFF. The CDR3 bases are TGTGCCAGCAGCTCCTACCCGGGACTAGCGGGCCGGCAGTTCTTC. The chain has TRBV7-2 and TRBJ2-1, with 12 positions matching TRBD2. CDR3 size: 15 residues. Per germline, CDR1 SGHTA and CDR2 FQGNSA. V was pared by 4 bases and J by 12 bases, with 10 bases of the junction left unmatched.

The V call is TRBV19, the J call TRBJ2-5; D is ambiguous. Germline loops: CDR1 LNHDA, CDR2 SQIVND (reference sequence). The CDR3 has 13 amino acids. V was shortened by 3 bases and J by 2 bases, with 7 bases between the two germline ends. CDR3 region: CASSMSVQETQYF. The CDR3 DNA reads as TGTGCCAGTAGTATGTCGGTGCAAGAGACCCAGTACTTC.

The V gene is TRBV12-3 or TRBV12-4, the J gene TRBJ2-5; 7 bases line up with TRBD2. The CDR3 is 17 amino acids. The ends lost 3 bases at V and 2 bases at J; junction bases unmatched: 12. CDR3 amino acids: CASSLRRGYEFQETQYF. In DNA, the CDR3 is TGTGCCAGCAGTTTGCGGCGGGGGTACGAATTTCAAGAGACCCAGTACTTC.

Concerning this clonotype: A junction end diverges from the germline sequence, so it may reflect a read error. This chain uses TRBV29-1 with TRBJ2-5; 9 nucleotides agree with TRBD1. The CDR3 covers 13 residues. Germline V gene data show CDR1 as SQVTM and CDR2 as ANQGSEA. This CDR3 is CSAPGQGQETRYF. CDR3 in DNA: TGCAGCGCTCCGGGACAGGGCCAAGAGACCCGGTACTTC.

The table lists this clonotype with a few counts. CDR3 amino acids: CAISESFSRSNQPQHF. As DNA, the CDR3 is TGTGCCATCAGTGAGTCGTTCTCCAGAAGCAATCAGCCCCAGCATTTT. The rearrangement links TRBV10-3 to TRBJ1-5, with D unclear. V gave up 0 bases and J gave up 1 base, with 10 bases separating them. The V gene's germline CDR1 is ENHRY and CDR2 SYGVKD. CDR3 size: 16 residues.

This clonotype appeared many times. The chain is built from TRBV10-2 and TRBJ2-7; maybe TRBD1 (5 bases). Trimming shortened V by 3 bases and J by 3 bases, and 15 bases separated the two germline ends. The CDR3 runs 15 residues. The germline CDR1 and CDR2 sequences are WSHSY and SAAADI. Written as DNA, the CDR3 is TGCGCCAGCAGTGAACCTGGGCAGGGTTACTACGAGCAGTACTTC. Translating it yields CASSEPGQGYYEQYF.

V and J are TRBV6-6 and TRBJ1-5, with no clear D. The germline CDR1 and CDR2 sequences are MNHNY and SVGAGI (reference sequence). The CDR3 runs 13 residues. V lost 8 bases to trimming and J lost 7 bases, with 15 bases between them. CDR3 in DNA: TGTGCCAGCGGAAGAGGTGGCGGGCAGCCCCAGCATTTT. Encoded protein: CASGRGGGQPQHF.

The rearrangement uses TRBV5-8 and TRBJ1-2; 7 bases agree with TRBD1. V lost 4 bases and J lost 4; bases outside the gene matches: 7. The CDR3 is 14 amino acids. Germline CDR1 SGHTS, CDR2 YDEGEE. This CDR3 is CASSPVRDSYGYTF. For the CDR3, the DNA is TGTGCCAGCAGCCCCGTCCGGGACAGCTATGGCTACACCTTC.

The chain is built from TRBV7-4 and TRBJ2-7; D not resolved. Germline V lookup: CDR1 SGHVT, CDR2 SQSDAQ. The ends were cut back, 1 base at V and 3 bases at J, with 10 bases in the middle. The CDR3 is 14 residues long. In nucleotides, the CDR3 is TGTGCCAGCAGCTTAGACAGCTTGCACTACGAGCAGTACTTC. This translates into CASSLDSLHYEQYF.

This clonotype was found a few times. This rearrangement joins TRBV7-6 to TRBJ2-2; the match to TRBD2 covers 13 bases. CDR1 and CDR2 from the germline V gene are SGHVS and FNYEAQ. The CDR3 spans 16 residues. Germline trimming cut 2 bases from V and 6 bases from J; bases unmatched to any gene: 3. The CDR3 reads CASSLTGTSGAGELFF. In DNA, the CDR3 is TGTGCCAGCAGCTTAACCGGGACTAGCGGGGCCGGGGAGCTGTTTTTT.

This clonotype was counted ten times or more. The J gene is TRBJ2-7, the V gene TRBV7-2; 10 nucleotides agree with TRBD2. The CDR3 sequence is 17 residues long. Germline CDR1 reads SGHTA; CDR2 reads FQGNSA. V shed 3 bases, J shed 0 bases, and the junction held 8 bases outside the gene matches. CDR3 in amino acids: CASSLGPLAGRSYEQYF. The CDR3 DNA reads as TGTGCCAGCAGCTTGGGGCCACTAGCGGGACGCTCCTACGAGCAGTACTTC.

This rearrangement joins TRBV6-1 to TRBJ1-5; TRBD1 agrees at 7 bases. The V segment lost 5 bases and the J segment 1 base; nucleotides outside the gene matches: 5. This CDR3 has 15 amino acids. Germline CDR1 and CDR2: MNHNS and SASEGT. In DNA form, the CDR3 reads TGTGCCAGCAGTTCCGGGACAGACAGCAATCAGCCCCAGCATTTT. It is translated as CASSSGTDSNQPQHF.

This clonotype was seen a handful of times. This sequence joins TRBV7-8 and TRBJ2-5; D may correspond to TRBD1 or TRBD2 (5 bases each). CDR1 SGHVS and CDR2 FQNEAQ come from the germline V gene. The CDR3 spans 15 residues. V was trimmed by 2 bases and J by 7 bases, leaving 17 bases between them. CDR3 nucleotide sequence: TGTGCCAGCAGCTTATCGAGGGGACGGGTGGGGACCCAGTACTTC. This sequence encodes CASSLSRGRVGTQYF.

This clonotype occurred many times. The chain is built from TRBV6-6 and TRBJ2-7, with 7 bases matching TRBD1. The CDR3 spans 14 residues. J lost 3 bases, V lost 6 bases, and 8 bases had no gene match. Germline V gives CDR1 MNHNY, CDR2 SVGAGI (reference sequence). The CDR3 here is CASSPQGSLYEQYF. Here the CDR3 DNA reads TGTGCCAGCAGCCCACAGGGGTCCCTCTACGAGCAGTACTTC.